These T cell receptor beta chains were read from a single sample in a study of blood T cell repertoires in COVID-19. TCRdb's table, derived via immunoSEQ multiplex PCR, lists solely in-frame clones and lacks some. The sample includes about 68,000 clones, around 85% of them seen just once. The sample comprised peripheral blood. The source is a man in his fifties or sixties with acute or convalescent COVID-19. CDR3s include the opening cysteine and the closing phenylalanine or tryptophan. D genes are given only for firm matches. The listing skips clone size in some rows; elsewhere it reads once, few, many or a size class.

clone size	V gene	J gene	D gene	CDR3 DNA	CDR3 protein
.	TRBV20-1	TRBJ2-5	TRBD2	TGCAGTGCTAGTGGGCTAGCGGAAGAGACCCAGTACTTC	CSASGLAEETQYF
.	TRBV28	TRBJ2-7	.	TGTGCCAGCAGTTCACACCTCTACGAGCAGTACTTC	CASSSHLYEQYF
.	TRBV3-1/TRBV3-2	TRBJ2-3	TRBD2	TGTGCCAGCAGCCAAAGGACTAGCGGGGGGGCGGATACGCAGTATTTT	CASSQRTSGGADTQYF
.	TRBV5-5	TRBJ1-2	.	TGTGCCAGCAGCCCCCACCGACAGGCCGCTGGCGATGGCTACACCTTC	CASSPHRQAAGDGYTF
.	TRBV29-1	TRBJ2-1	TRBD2	TGCAGCGTCGCCTCCGGGAGGGGCCTATCCTACAATGAGCAGTTCTTC	CSVASGRGLSYNEQFF
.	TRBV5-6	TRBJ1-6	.	TGTGCCAGCAGCGAGAAATTTATCTATAATTCACCCCTCCACTTT	CASSEKFIYNSPLHF
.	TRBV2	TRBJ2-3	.	TGTGCCAGCAGTGAGGAGGGGAGAGCAACAGATACGCAGTATTTT	CASSEEGRATDTQYF
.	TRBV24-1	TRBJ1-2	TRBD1	TGTGCCACCAGTGACCGGGACAGGGGGTATGGCTACACCTTC	CATSDRDRGYGYTF
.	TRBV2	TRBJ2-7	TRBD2	TGTGCCAGCAGCCTGGGACTACTCGAGCAGTACTTC	CASSLGLLEQYF
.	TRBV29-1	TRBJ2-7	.	TGCAGCGCCAGGGACTCCTACGAGCAGTACTTC	CSARDSYEQYF
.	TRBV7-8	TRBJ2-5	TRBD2	TGTGCCAGCACCCGGGGGGGTGACCAACAAGAGACCCAGTACTTC	CASTRGGDQQETQYF
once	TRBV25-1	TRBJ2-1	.	TGTGCCAGCAGTGAACTTCAGGGGAAACTGTTCTTC	CASSELQGKLFF
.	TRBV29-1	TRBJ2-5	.	TGCAGCGTTGATGCCGGGGAGCGAGAGACCCAGTACTTC	CSVDAGERETQYF
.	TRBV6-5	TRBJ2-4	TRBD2	TGTGCCAGCAGATCCCCGACTAGCGTTCAGTACTTC	CASRSPTSVQYF
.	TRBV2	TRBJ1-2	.	TGTGCCAGCAGTCCATCGGGGGACTATGGCTACACCTTC	CASSPSGDYGYTF
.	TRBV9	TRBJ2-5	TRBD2	TGTGCCAGCAGCGTCGGGACTAGCGGGGGGGTCCGGGAGACCCAGTACTTC	CASSVGTSGGVRETQYF
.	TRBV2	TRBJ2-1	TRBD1	TGTGCCAGCAGTGAAGGACAGGGGGCGAGTGAGCAGTTCTTC	CASSEGQGASEQFF
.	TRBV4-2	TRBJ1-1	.	TGTGCCAGCAGCCGAGAGACAGGCATGAACACTGAAGCTTTCTTT	CASSRETGMNTEAFF
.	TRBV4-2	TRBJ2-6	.	TGTGCCAGCAGCCAAGATCGGGCGGGGACGAGCTCTGGGGCCAACGTCCTGACTTTC	CASSQDRAGTSSGANVLTF
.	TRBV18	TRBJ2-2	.	TGTGCCAGCTCACCGTTGACAGCTCTGAACACCGGGGAGCTGTTTTTT	CASSPLTALNTGELFF
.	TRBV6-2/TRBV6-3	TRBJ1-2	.	TGTGCCAGCAGCCCAGGGGCATACGGCTACACCTTC	CASSPGAYGYTF
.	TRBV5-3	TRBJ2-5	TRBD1	TGTGCCAGAAGCTCCTATTACAGGGGGTGGCAAGGAGAGACCCAGTACTTC	CARSSYYRGWQGETQYF
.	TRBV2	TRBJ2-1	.	TGTGCCAGCAGGCGAAGAATATACAATGAGCAGTTCTTC	CASRRRIYNEQFF
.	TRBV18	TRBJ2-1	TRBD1	TGTGCCAGCTCACCACCGGGACAGAATGAGCAGTTCTTC	CASSPPGQNEQFF
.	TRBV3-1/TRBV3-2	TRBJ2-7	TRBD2	TGTGCCAGCAGCCGGCGGGGGGCCCACTCCTACGAGCAGTACTTC	CASSRRGAHSYEQYF
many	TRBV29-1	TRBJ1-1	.	TGCAGCGGGGGGAGGAACACTGAAGCTTTCTTT	CSGGRNTEAFF
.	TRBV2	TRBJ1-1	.	TGTGCCAGCAAGGCGGGGGGGGACACTGAAGCTTTCTTT	CASKAGGDTEAFF
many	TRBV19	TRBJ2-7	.	TGTGCCAGTAGTATTAAAAACGAGCAGTACTTC	CASSIKNEQYF
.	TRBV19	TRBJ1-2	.	TGTGCCAGTAGTTCCCGGGGGATACGCTATGGCTACACCTTC	CASSSRGIRYGYTF
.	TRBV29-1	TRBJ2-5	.	TGCAGCGTTGCGCCCCAGCAAGAGACCCAGTACTTC	CSVAPQQETQYF
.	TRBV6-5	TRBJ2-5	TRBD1	TGTGCCTCCGGGACAGGGGAAGAGACCCAGTACTTC	CASGTGEETQYF
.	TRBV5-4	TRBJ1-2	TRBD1	TGTGCCAGCAGCTGGGACAGGGGCTATGGCTACACCTTC	CASSWDRGYGYTF
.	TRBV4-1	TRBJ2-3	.	TGCGCCAGCAGCCAAGATCTCTCAGATACGCAGTATTTT	CASSQDLSDTQYF
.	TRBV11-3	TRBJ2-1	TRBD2	TGTGCCAGCAGCAAACGTGCCGGGACTAGCGGTTACAATGAGCAGTTCTTC	CASSKRAGTSGYNEQFF
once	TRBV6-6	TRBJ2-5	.	TGTGCCAGCAGCGGCCAGGGATTAAAGACCCAGTACTTC	CASSGQGLKTQYF
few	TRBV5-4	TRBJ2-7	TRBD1	TGTGCCAGCAGCTTGGGGCTGGGGACAGGGGTCGAGCAGTACTTC	CASSLGLGTGVEQYF
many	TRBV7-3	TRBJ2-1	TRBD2	TGTGCCAGCAGCTTAACAGGGAGTGGAACTAGCGGGGGCCAGTTCTTC	CASSLTGSGTSGGQFF
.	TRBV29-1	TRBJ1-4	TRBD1	TGCAGCGTTGACGTAGGGGGCTCGGAAAAACTGTTTTTT	CSVDVGGSEKLFF
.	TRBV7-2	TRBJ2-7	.	TGTGCCAGCAGCTTAGTCCTCGCCTACGAGCAGTACTTC	CASSLVLAYEQYF
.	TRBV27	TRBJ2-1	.	TGTGCCAGCATGGGGTGGGGGGGCCGGAATGAGCAGTTCTTC	CASMGWGGRNEQFF
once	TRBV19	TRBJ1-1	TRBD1	TGTGCCAGTAGTATAGCTTCACAGGGGGCTGGAGGGGTGAACACTGAAGCTTTCTTT	CASSIASQGAGGVNTEAFF
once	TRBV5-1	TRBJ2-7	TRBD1	TGCGCCAGCAGCTGGGGACAGGGGATCTACGAGCAGTACTTC	CASSWGQGIYEQYF
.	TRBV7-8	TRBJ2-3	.	TGTGCCAGCAGCTTATTGGTGCAGAGCACAGATACGCAGTATTTT	CASSLLVQSTDTQYF
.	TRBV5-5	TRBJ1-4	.	TGTGCCAGCAGCTTAGACAGCCCAGCTGAAAAACTGTTTTTT	CASSLDSPAEKLFF
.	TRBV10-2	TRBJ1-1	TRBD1	TGCGCCAGCAGTGGGACAGGGGGCTACACTGAAGCTTTCTTT	CASSGTGGYTEAFF
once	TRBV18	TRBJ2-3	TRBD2	TGTGCCAGCTCGGAGAGCGGGGGGGACACAGATACGCAGTATTTT	CASSESGGDTDTQYF
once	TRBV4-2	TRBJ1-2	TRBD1	TGTGCCAGCAGCCAATCGACAGGGCGGGATGGCTACACCTTC	CASSQSTGRDGYTF
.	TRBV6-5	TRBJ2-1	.	TGTGCCAGCAGCTTGACTAGAGGCGCTGAGCAGTTCTTC	CASSLTRGAEQFF
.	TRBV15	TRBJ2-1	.	TGTGCCACCAGCGCTAGCGCGTATCTTGTTGAGCAGTTCTTC	CATSASAYLVEQFF